This T cell receptor (beta chain) was sequenced for a study of human T cells and chemical hapten exposure. In the study overall: Per-sample TCR yields varied mainly from small pooled library volume differences. The study, taken as a whole, reports: No alteration of TCRs above 1 in 1000 frequency was seen with DPC sensitization.

Time point: healthy volunteer bleed at 2 weeks. Unfractionated whole blood yielded the extracted total RNA. It was the library that attached unique molecular identifiers to individual cDNA molecules. Each CDR3 protein is one row after TCRdb ran MiXCR on the RACE reads. The top ten hold around 2% of the sample, which has about 130,000 distinct CDR3 sequences, around 8.2% seen once. This clonotype was seen only a few times. Its cognate antigen is unknown. The sequencing sample was made of whole blood. The TCR comes from a male donor in good health. Some clones in this sample may be carry-over from other donors' samples.

The CDR3 DNA reads as TGTGCCAGCAGCGCAACCGGGACAGGGCAAGAGACCCAGTACTTC. Protein sequence: CASSATGTGQETQYF. The chain combines TRBV11-3 with TRBJ2-5; 9 bases are shared with TRBD1. Germline assignment: CDR1 SGHNT and CDR2 YENEEA. The CDR3 sequence is 15 residues long. Trimming removed 5 bases from V and 2 bases from J; junction bases left unmatched: 6.